Presented here are 8 T cell receptor beta chains from one specimen sequenced in a study of T cell therapy after organ transplantation. Assay: immunoSEQ multiplex PCR; the TCRdb copy retains only in-frame clones and omits some. The data show about 21,000 clones, roughly 84% seen once. These receptors have no identified antigens. Time point meaning: 20-29 weeks after completion of therapy. The specimen comprised CD8+ T cells from blood, sampled after autologous CMV-specific T cell therapy. Receptor source: a human patient who had received a solid organ transplant and had CMV disease. A share of the T cells may be of graft donor origin.

DNA of the CDR3: TGTGCCAGCACCCGGACAGGCATTGGCTACGAGCAGTACTTC. This sequence encodes CASTRTGIGYEQYF. V is TRBV7-2 and J is TRBJ2-7; TRBD1 agrees at 7 bases. The CDR3 loop spans 14 amino acids. Germline V gene data show CDR1 as SGHTA and CDR2 as FQGNSA. Trimming removed 7 bases from V and 3 bases from J; junction bases left unmatched: 9.

The V and J genes are TRBV4-2 and TRBJ1-2; TRBD1 aligns across 7 bases. Germline V lookup: CDR1 LGHNA, CDR2 YNFKEQ. This CDR3 is 17 amino acids long. The J segment lost 6 bases and the V segment lost 0 bases, leaving 13 bases of the junction unmatched. The CDR3 DNA reads TGTGCCAGCAGCCAAGATTTGGCAGGGGGAGGACGAAATGGCTACACCTTC. Protein sequence: CASSQDLAGGGRNGYTF.

The V gene is TRBV5-4, the J gene TRBJ2-7, with D tentatively TRBD2 (5 bases). The CDR3 length is 14 residues. V lost 4 bases to trimming and J lost 2 bases, with 13 bases between them. In germline, CDR1 is SGHNT, CDR2 YYREEE (reference sequence). The CDR3 region has the DNA TGTGCCAGCAGCCCTCCGGGAAGGGCCTACGAGCAGTACTTC. Translated: CASSPPGRAYEQYF.

This clone has a single count. The V and J genes are TRBV5-4 and TRBJ2-1; D is uncertain. Trimming shortened V by 2 bases and J by 5 bases, and 8 bases separated the two germline ends. The CDR3 covers 13 residues. CDR1 and CDR2 (germline): SGHNT, YYREEE (reference sequence). The chain's CDR3 is CASSLGTNNEQFF. CDR3 DNA sequence: TGTGCCAGCAGCTTAGGCACCAACAATGAGCAGTTCTTC.

The chain uses TRBV4-3 and TRBJ2-6; D not certain. Germline loops: CDR1 LGHNA, CDR2 YSLEER. This CDR3 contains 17 residues. The V end was cut by 1 base, the J end by 2 bases, with 12 bases between. CDR3 nucleotides: TGCGCCAGCAGCCAAGGAGGCAGCCAAACTGGGGCCAACGTCCTGACTTTC. This sequence encodes CASSQGGSQTGANVLTF.

The chain employs TRBV4-3 and TRBJ2-1; D is ambiguous. This CDR3 is 13 amino acids long. V was cut by 4 bases and J by 0 bases, with 4 bases left in between. Germline CDR1 LGHNA, CDR2 YSLEER. CDR3 sequence reads: CASSLSSYNEQFF. The CDR3 DNA reads TGCGCCAGCAGCCTTAGCTCCTACAATGAGCAGTTCTTC.

This clone came up a few times. The J gene is TRBJ1-5, the V gene TRBV5-8; 9 positions agree with TRBD1. The CDR3 is made up of 15 amino acids. With V trimmed by 4 bases and J by 3 bases, 5 bases remained unmatched. Per germline, CDR1 SGHTS and CDR2 YDEGEE. The CDR3 reads CASSGGTGNNQPQHF. The CDR3, as DNA: TGTGCCAGCAGCGGCGGGACAGGGAACAATCAGCCCCAGCATTTT.

This sequence joins TRBV4-2 and TRBJ2-7; TRBD2 matches 7 bases. With 0 bases clipped from V and 7 bases from J, the junction kept 9 bases outside the gene matches. CDR1 and CDR2 from the germline V gene are LGHNA and YNFKEQ. The length of the CDR3 is 15 residues. CDR3 region: CASSQEGGGRNEQYF. CDR3 coding DNA: TGTGCCAGCAGCCAAGAGGGGGGAGGGCGGAATGAGCAGTACTTC.